The source of this TCR beta chain is a study of cytomegalovirus exposure and HLA in healthy donors. Study-wide results and caveats: It was 150 to 200 TCR beta chains that were listed as cytomegalovirus-associated. According to a later analysis, most TCR beta chains associated with CMV appeared HLA-restricted.

V lost 5 bases, J lost 0 bases, and 3 bases stayed unmatched. Germline lookup yields CDR1 SNHLY and CDR2 FYNNEI. The CDR3 runs to 14 residues. Each donor was nominally healthy when sampled (though unrecorded immune exposures were likely). With regard to this clone: Its matching antigen is unknown.

Both 60 Vbeta primers and 13 Jbeta primers went into the PCR. The data were produced by immunoSEQ multiplex PCR, yet TCRdb's version contains in-frame clones alone and is incomplete. The table lists about 140,000 clones, 55% to 80% of them singletons. The source is a human donor in good health. Material: PBMCs. The V gene is TRBV2, the J gene TRBJ1-1; 7 nucleotides match TRBD1. The DNA of the CDR3 is TGTGCCAGCAGTCCGGGGACAGTGAACACTGAAGCTTTCTTT. Amino acids: CASSPGTVNTEAFF.